The sequence of this TCR beta chain was determined in a study of blood T cell repertoires in COVID-19. Germline V gene lookup returns CDR1 MNHNY and CDR2 SVGAGI (reference sequence). The V gene lost 11 bases and the J gene lost 6 bases, with 19 bases spanning the gap. This CDR3 comprises 13 residues. Some clones are missing from TCRdb's copy, which holds only in-frame ones; the method was immunoSEQ multiplex PCR. The data show tens of thousands of clones, approximately 89% seen once. The receptor was isolated from a man between 45 and 60 years old with acute or convalescent COVID-19. The rearrangement links TRBV6-6 to TRBJ1-2; tentative D call: TRBD1 (6 bases). Specimen: peripheral blood. The CDR3 coding sequence is TGTGCCGGATCGACAGGAGCCGGGAATGGCTACACCTTC. This encodes CAGSTGAGNGYTF.